The 32 T cell receptor beta chains below all came from one sample that was sequenced in a study of Ad26.COV2.S vaccination and SARS-CoV-2 variants. Sequenced by immunoSEQ multiplex PCR; TCRdb stores in-frame clones only, minus some. The sample holds 330,000 or so clones, under 90% seen once. Treatment indicated: roughly 20 received Ad26.COV2.S at low or high dose, single or two shots; 5 received placebo; per-sample allocation not given. After the first vaccine or placebo injection, samples were drawn on day 63. This sample comprised peripheral blood, obtained in a trial of Ad26.COV2.S vaccine versus placebo. All receptors derive from a person aged 18-60 years who received the Ad26.COV2.S COVID-19 vaccine or a placebo.

The chain uses TRBV6-5 and TRBJ1-4; no firm D call. CDR3 length: 12 residues. V gave up 8 bases and J gave up 5 bases, with 9 bases separating them. In germline, CDR1 is MNHEY, CDR2 SVGAGI. DNA for the CDR3: TGTGCCAGCGCGGCCGCGAATGAAAAACTGTTTTTT. Protein sequence: CASAAANEKLFF.

The rearrangement joins TRBV6-2 or TRBV6-3 to TRBJ1-1, with D unresolved. Per germline, CDR1 MNHEY and CDR2 SVGEGT. Trimming shortened V by 6 bases and J by 2 bases, and 13 bases separated the two germline ends. The CDR3 covers 14 residues. CDR3 loop: CASSFVRVNTEAFF. As DNA, the CDR3 is TGTGCCAGCAGCTTCGTGCGTGTCAACACTGAAGCTTTCTTT.

The chain has TRBV11-2 and TRBJ2-4; TRBD1 agrees at 7 bases. Germline trimming cut 4 bases from V and 0 bases from J; bases unmatched to any gene: 6. The CDR3 covers 16 residues. The germline V gene has CDR1 SGHAT and CDR2 FQNNGV. The CDR3 region has the DNA TGTGCCAGCAGCTCACAGGGGAAGTTAGCCAAAAACATTCAGTACTTC. Translation gives CASSSQGKLAKNIQYF.

The rearrangement joins TRBV10-3 to TRBJ1-2; no clear D. Trimming stripped 3 bases from V and 5 bases from J, with 10 bases between. The germline V gene encodes CDR1 ENHRY and CDR2 SYGVKD. This CDR3 has 13 amino acids. For the CDR3, the DNA is TGTGCCATCAGTGATAATTTATGGTATGGCTACACCTTC. This gives the protein CAISDNLWYGYTF.

V and J are TRBV5-1 and TRBJ1-4; no clear D. The CDR3 is 14 residues long. V was trimmed by 2 bases and J by 4 bases, leaving 9 bases between them. Germline CDR1 is SGHRS and CDR2 is YFSETQ. As DNA, the CDR3 is TGCGCCAGCAGCTTATCCGGGGATAATGAAAAACTGTTTTTT. It codes for CASSLSGDNEKLFF.

This chain connects TRBV6-5 to TRBJ2-7; 7 bases match TRBD2. The V and J ends lost 5 bases and 6 bases, in that order; junction bases with no gene match: 10. The length of the CDR3 is 14 residues. Germline V gene data show CDR1 as MNHEY and CDR2 as SVGAGI. In DNA, the CDR3 is TGTGCCAGCAGTCGGACTAGGCTATCGCCCGAGCAGTACGTC. This gives the protein CASSRTRLSPEQYV.

Here the CDR3 reads CASSPRAGAADTQYF. The CDR3 DNA reads as TGTGCCAGCAGCCCCCGAGCGGGAGCGGCAGATACGCAGTATTTT. The chain couples TRBV7-2 to TRBJ2-3; 8 bases align to TRBD2. Losses at the gene ends were 5 bases for V and 4 bases for J; bases not matched to a gene: 8. Germline V lookup: CDR1 SGHTA, CDR2 FQGNSA. The CDR3 runs 15 residues. Combining the CDR3 with reference TRBV7-2 and TRBJ2-3 gives the whole variable domain GAGVSQSPSNKVTEKGKDVELRCDPISGHTALYWYRQSLGQGLEFLIYFQGNSAPDKSGLPSDRFSAERTGGSVSTLTIQRTQQEDSAVYLCASSPRAGAADTQYFGPGTRLTVL.

The V call is TRBV30, the J call TRBJ2-3; D is undetermined. V lost 1 base to trimming and J lost 2 bases, with 7 bases between them. Germline CDR1 and CDR2: GTSNPN and SVGIG (reference sequence). The CDR3 totals 13 residues. The CDR3 is CAWSEGITDTQYF. CDR3 nucleotides: TGTGCCTGGAGTGAGGGAATCACAGATACGCAGTATTTT.

There are a few counts of this clone. The chain employs TRBV5-1 and TRBJ2-3; 9 nucleotides match TRBD2. The CDR3 consists of 15 residues. The J segment lost 4 bases and the V segment lost 0 bases, leaving 3 bases of the junction unmatched. Germline V CDR1 and CDR2: SGHRS, YFSETQ. CDR3 in DNA: TGCGCCAGCAGCTTGGCGCGGGGGGGCGCAGATACGCAGTATTTT. Residues: CASSLARGGADTQYF.

The chain uses TRBV7-3 and TRBJ2-1; D is unclear. Trimming removed 5 bases from V and 1 base from J, with 15 bases in between. CDR1 and CDR2 (germline): SGHTA, FQGTGA. CDR3 length equals 16 residues. The chain's CDR3 is CASSHTSPGSYNEQFF. CDR3 nucleotides: TGTGCCAGCAGCCATACGAGCCCCGGTTCCTACAATGAGCAGTTCTTC.

The chain joins TRBV6-5 to TRBJ2-5, with TRBD1 matching over 8 bases. Trimming cost V 7 bases and J 5 bases; bases outside gene matches: 9. CDR1 and CDR2 (germline): MNHEY, SVGAGI. The CDR3 runs 14 residues. CDR3 in amino acids: CASNPGQAGETQYF. CDR3 DNA: TGTGCCAGCAACCCGGGACAGGCTGGGGAGACCCAGTACTTC.

The CDR3 spells CASSSGLDETQYF. CDR3 nucleotides: TGTGCCAGCAGCTCTGGACTAGATGAGACCCAGTACTTC. This chain links TRBV11-3 with TRBJ2-5, with 7 nucleotides matching TRBD2. V shed 4 bases and J 5 bases; nucleotides not matched to a gene: 4. Per the germline V gene, CDR1 is SGHNT and CDR2 is YENEEA. This CDR3 contains 13 residues.

The rearrangement joins TRBV7-9 to TRBJ2-1; TRBD1 aligns across 7 bases. Germline V gene data show CDR1 as SEHNR and CDR2 as FQNEAQ (reference sequence). This CDR3 region has 13 residues. V was clipped by 5 bases and J by 9 bases; unmatched bases: 7. CDR3 residues: CASSRTGVTEQFF. The CDR3, as DNA: TGTGCCAGCAGCCGCACAGGGGTAACTGAGCAGTTCTTC.

This CDR3 is CASSTIDDRAGYGYTF. In DNA form, the CDR3 reads TGTGCCAGCAGTACCATCGATGACAGGGCGGGCTATGGCTACACCTTC. The rearrangement joins TRBV6-6 to TRBJ1-2, with 7 bases lining up with TRBD1. The V gene's germline CDR1 is MNHNY and CDR2 SVGAGI (reference sequence). The CDR3 runs to 16 residues. After removal of 5 bases from V and 4 bases from J, the junction contained 13 bases not matched to a gene.

The chain combines TRBV14 with TRBJ1-6; no firm D call. The CDR3 length is 15 residues. Germline V gene data show CDR1 as SGHDN and CDR2 as FVKESK. Trimming removed 0 bases at V and 9 bases at J, with 12 bases between. Written as DNA, the CDR3 is TGTGCCAGCAGCCAAGATAGCAGTCTCGGTTCACCCCTCCACTTT. Translating gives CASSQDSSLGSPLHF. Complete variable domain (other parts from reference TRBV14 and TRBJ1-6): EAGVTQFPSHSVIEKGQTVTLRCDPISGHDNLYWYRRVMGKEIKFLLHFVKESKQDESGMPNNRFLAERTGGTYSTLKVQPAELEDSGVYFCASSQDSSLGSPLHFGNGTRLTVT.

This clone was observed once. J is TRBJ1-6 and V is TRBV6-6; D uncertain. The germline V and J ends were trimmed by 2 bases and 5 bases, with 10 bases remaining between them. Germline V CDR1 and CDR2: MNHNY, SVGAGI (reference sequence). The CDR3 covers 15 residues. The CDR3 DNA sequence: TGTGCCAGCAGTTACCCCGGATGGGATAATTCACCCCTCCACTTT. Protein product: CASSYPGWDNSPLHF.

The rearrangement joins TRBV3-1 (or the pseudogene TRBV3-2) to TRBJ2-7; D could derive from TRBD1 or TRBD2 (5 bases each). CDR3 length equals 13 residues. Between the trimmed V and J ends, which lost 4 bases and 7 bases, there was a span of 14 bases. In germline, CDR1 is LGHDT, CDR2 YNNKEL (reference sequence). CDR3 region: CASSPFTRGEQYF. CDR3 bases: TGTGCCAGCAGCCCCTTCACTAGGGGTGAGCAGTACTTC.

This rearrangement joins TRBV7-3 to TRBJ2-1, with TRBD2 matching 10 bases. This CDR3 is 14 amino acids long. Trimming cost V 5 bases and J 12 bases; bases outside gene matches: 10. The V gene's germline CDR1 is SGHTA and CDR2 FQGTGA. CDR3 DNA sequence: TGTGCCAGCAGCGGAAGCGGGAGGGCCTATGGGCAGTTCTTC. This sequence encodes CASSGSGRAYGQFF.

The chain employs TRBV19 and TRBJ1-1; D call uncertain. V was trimmed by 5 bases and J by 7 bases, leaving 14 bases between them. From germline, CDR1 is LNHDA and CDR2 SQIVND (reference sequence). This CDR3 is 13 amino acids long. CDR3 nucleotide sequence: TGTGCCAGTAGTCCCCTGAGTAGAAGTGAAGCTTTCTTT. Amino acids: CASSPLSRSEAFF.

The sample holds one count of this clone. This chain connects TRBV6-5 to TRBJ1-2; 7 nucleotides agree with TRBD1. V lost 2 bases to trimming and J lost 12 bases; unmatched junction nucleotides: 15. This CDR3 has 15 amino acids. CDR1 and CDR2 (germline): MNHEY, SVGAGI. In DNA form, the CDR3 reads TGTGCCAGCAGTTACGGCTCAGGGGCCGAGGGACAGCACACCTTC. The encoded protein is CASSYGSGAEGQHTF.

This clone was detected once. The chain carries TRBV5-6 and TRBJ1-2; D unclear. V lost 1 base and J 5 bases, leaving 15 bases between the germline ends. This CDR3 has 15 residues. CDR1 and CDR2 from the germline V gene are SGHDT and YYEEEE. For the CDR3, the DNA is TGTGCCAGCAGCTTGTCGGCGACGGCAGATTATGGCTACACCTTC. Its protein product is CASSLSATADYGYTF.

The V and J genes are TRBV6-2 or TRBV6-3 and TRBJ1-1; D remains ambiguous. Per the germline V gene, CDR1 is MNHEY and CDR2 is SVGEGT. Between the trimmed V and J ends, which lost 5 bases and 0 bases, there was a span of 7 bases. This CDR3 is 13 amino acids long. DNA for the CDR3: TGTGCCAGCAGTATTAACGTGAACACTGAAGCTTTCTTT. Protein: CASSINVNTEAFF.

This clone was counted a single time. CDR3 sequence (DNA): TGTGCCAGCAGCAGTTCGGGGCCCGTGGATGAGCAGTTCTTC. Protein product: CASSSSGPVDEQFF. V and J are TRBV9 and TRBJ2-1; D may be TRBD1 or TRBD2 (5 bases each). Between the trimmed V and J ends, which lost 4 bases and 8 bases, there was a span of 16 bases. Looked up from germline, CDR1 is SGDLS and CDR2 is YYNGEE. The CDR3 is 14 amino acids.

The chain has TRBV5-1 and TRBJ2-2; 7 bases map to TRBD2. Germline CDR1 and CDR2: SGHRS and YFSETQ. The CDR3 covers 17 residues. The trim removed 4 bases at V and 5 bases at J, leaving 14 bases unmatched. The CDR3 loop is CASSPPQLAQSTGELFF. The CDR3 DNA follows: TGCGCCAGCAGCCCCCCCCAACTAGCGCAGAGTACCGGGGAGCTGTTTTTT.

The chain combines TRBV13 with TRBJ2-3; TRBD1 matches at 8 bases. This CDR3 comprises 14 residues. Germline V CDR1 and CDR2: PRHDT, FYEKMQ (reference sequence). V lost 6 bases and J lost 3; bases outside the gene matches: 5. The CDR3 DNA sequence: TGTGCCAGCAGAGGACAGGGAAGGACAGATACGCAGTATTTT. Its protein is CASRGQGRTDTQYF.

V gene TRBV7-2 combines with J gene TRBJ1-2, with 9 nucleotides matching TRBD1. CDR3 size: 14 residues. Germline loops: CDR1 SGHTA, CDR2 FQGNSA. V was pared by 5 bases and J by 5 bases, with 6 bases of the junction left unmatched. The CDR3 nucleotides read TGTGCCAGCAGCCGCCGGGACAGGGAATATGGCTACACCTTC. This gives the protein CASSRRDREYGYTF.

This chain links TRBV10-1 with TRBJ1-3, with D possibly being TRBD1 (5 bases). Trimming took 2 bases from V and 2 from J, leaving 7 bases between them. The CDR3 covers 14 residues. Germline CDR1 reads WNHNN; CDR2 reads SYGVQD (reference sequence). CDR3 nucleotides: TGCGCCAGCAGTGAGGGGGGTCCTGGAAACACCATATATTTT. Translated: CASSEGGPGNTIYF.

The V and J genes are TRBV7-9 and TRBJ1-5, with 7 bases aligning to TRBD1. The CDR3 is 15 amino acids. V lost 4 bases, J lost 3 bases, and 6 bases stayed unmatched. Germline assignment: CDR1 SEHNR and CDR2 FQNEAQ (reference sequence). The CDR3 sequence is CASSSRGEHNQPQHF. CDR3 coding DNA: TGTGCCAGCAGCTCCAGGGGGGAACACAATCAGCCCCAGCATTTT.

This clone was picked up a small number of times. V and J are TRBV7-2 and TRBJ2-7; 15 bases map to TRBD2. The germline V gene encodes CDR1 SGHTA and CDR2 FQGNSA. The CDR3 extends over 15 amino acids. V gave up 5 bases and J gave up 6 bases; unmatched junction bases: 5. The CDR3 region is CASSPGLAGGREQYF. CDR3 DNA sequence: TGTGCCAGCAGCCCTGGACTAGCGGGGGGGCGCGAGCAGTACTTC.

The CDR3 DNA is TGTGCCAGCAGCCGCACGTTCCTCAGCTCCTACAATGAGCAGTTCTTC. Its translation is CASSRTFLSSYNEQFF. The chain is built from TRBV6-2 or TRBV6-3 and TRBJ2-1; no firm D call. Germline CDR1 and CDR2: MNHEY and SVGEGT. Trimming left V 6 bases short and J 0 bases short, with 15 bases between. CDR3 length: 16 amino acids.

V usage is TRBV6-1 and J usage is TRBJ2-1; no clear D. Germline V gene data show CDR1 as MNHNS and CDR2 as SASEGT. Trimming left V 11 bases short and J 6 bases short, with 11 bases between. The CDR3 contains 11 residues. The CDR3 sequence: CAGTDGNEQFF. The CDR3 DNA sequence: TGTGCCGGAACGGACGGCAATGAGCAGTTCTTC.

This chain joins TRBV5-5 and TRBJ1-1; TRBD1 matches at 8 bases. Germline values: CDR1 SGHKS, CDR2 YYEKEE (reference sequence). V shed 4 bases and J 3 bases; nucleotides not matched to a gene: 5. This CDR3 region has 14 residues. In nucleotides, the CDR3 is TGTGCCAGCAGCCCCCCGGACAGGGACACTGAAGCTTTCTTT. This encodes CASSPPDRDTEAFF.